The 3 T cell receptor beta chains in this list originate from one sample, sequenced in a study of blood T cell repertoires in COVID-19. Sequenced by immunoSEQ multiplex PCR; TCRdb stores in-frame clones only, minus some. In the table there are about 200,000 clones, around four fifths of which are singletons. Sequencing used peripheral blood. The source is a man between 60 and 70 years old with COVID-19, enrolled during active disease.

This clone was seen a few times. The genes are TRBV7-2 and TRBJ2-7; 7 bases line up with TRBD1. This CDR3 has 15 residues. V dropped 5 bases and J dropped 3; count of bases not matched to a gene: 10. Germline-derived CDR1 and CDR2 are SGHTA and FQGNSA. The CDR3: CASSQYRGNIYEQYF. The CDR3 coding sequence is TGTGCCAGCAGCCAATACAGGGGAAACATCTACGAGCAGTACTTC.

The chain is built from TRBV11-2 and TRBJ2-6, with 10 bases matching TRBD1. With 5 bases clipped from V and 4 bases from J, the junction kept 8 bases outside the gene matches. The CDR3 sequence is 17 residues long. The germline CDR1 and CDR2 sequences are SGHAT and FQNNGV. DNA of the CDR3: TGTGCCAGCAGCACCCGCGGGACAGGGGTCGGGGCCAACGTCCTGACTTTC. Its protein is CASSTRGTGVGANVLTF.

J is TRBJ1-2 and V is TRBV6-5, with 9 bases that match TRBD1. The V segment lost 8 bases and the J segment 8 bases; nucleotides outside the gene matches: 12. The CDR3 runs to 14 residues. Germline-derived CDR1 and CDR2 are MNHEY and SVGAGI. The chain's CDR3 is CASALEQGAGGYTF. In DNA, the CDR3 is TGTGCCAGCGCCCTCGAACAGGGGGCGGGAGGCTACACCTTC.